The 7 T cell receptor beta chains given below trace back to one sample, sequenced in a study of vaccination and CD4 T cells after COVID-19. For these receptors, no antigen is known. Specified time point: late sampling 161 to 241 days after vaccination in three convalescent patients. Noted treatment: approximately 9-day PBMC culture with coronavirus spike peptide pools or control peptides (ViraFEST assay). The assay that was used to sequence DNA from cultured CD4+ T cells was the Oncomine TCR Beta short-read assay. In TCRdb, the PCR reads were re-called with MiXCR into one record per CDR3 protein. The data show some 17,000 distinct CDR3 sequences, around 50% seen once. Sequencing was performed on CD4+ T cells from blood, cultured in vitro, taken about 7 months after SARS-CoV-2 vaccination. All receptors come from a human donor who had recovered from COVID-19.

The chain couples TRBV6-1 to TRBJ2-5; D is possibly TRBD1 (7 bases). V was pared by 8 bases and J by 2 bases, with 21 bases between. Germline V gene lookup returns CDR1 MNHNS and CDR2 SASEGT. The CDR3 totals 16 residues. CDR3 protein: CASGDSGRGTQETQYF. CDR3 DNA: TGTGCCAGCGGGGACAGTGGCCGTGGGACTCAAGAGACCCAGTACTTC.

J is TRBJ2-7 and V is TRBV10-3; possibly TRBD2 for D (6 bases). Per germline, CDR1 ENHRY and CDR2 SYGVKD. The CDR3 totals 16 residues. V lost 6 bases and J 6 bases, leaving 24 bases between the germline ends. Here the CDR3 DNA reads TGTGCCATCAGGCAGCCCCCCGGGGGTGTGGGGACCGAGCAGTACTTC. It codes for CAIRQPPGGVGTEQYF.

This chain uses TRBV5-4 with TRBJ2-7; D remains unclear. The V gene lost 4 bases and the J gene lost 6 bases, with 14 bases spanning the gap. This CDR3 region has 13 residues. CDR1 and CDR2 (germline): SGHNT, YYREEE (reference sequence). The CDR3 loop is CASSRTPTLEQYF. The CDR3 DNA reads TGTGCCAGCAGCAGAACCCCTACTCTCGAGCAGTACTTC.

This clonotype was found once. This chain connects TRBV10-3 to TRBJ2-5; no definite D call. Trimming shortened V by 4 bases and J by 5 bases, and 14 bases separated the two germline ends. The CDR3 is made up of 14 amino acids. Germline V gene sequence: CDR1 ENHRY, CDR2 SYGVKD. CDR3 loop: CAISVGFQRETQYF. CDR3 DNA: TGTGCCATCAGTGTGGGGTTTCAGAGGGAGACCCAGTACTTC.

The rearrangement joins TRBV19 to TRBJ2-5; unclear D gene. The CDR3 is 11 residues long. The V gene lost 5 bases and the J gene lost 4 bases, with 5 bases spanning the gap. Germline V gene data show CDR1 as LNHDA and CDR2 as SQIVND (reference sequence). In DNA, the CDR3 is TGTGCCAGTAGTGCCGGAGAGACCCAGTACTTC. This translates into CASSAGETQYF.

This clonotype has just one count. The gene calls are TRBV11-2 and TRBJ1-1; D call uncertain. This CDR3 has 14 residues. Germline CDR1 SGHAT, CDR2 FQNNGV. V was trimmed by 0 bases and J by 3 bases, leaving 8 bases between them. This chain's CDR3 is CASSLDVGYTEAFF. The CDR3, as DNA: TGTGCCAGCAGCTTAGATGTGGGTTACACTGAAGCTTTCTTT.

The rearrangement links TRBV12-3 or TRBV12-4 to TRBJ2-4; maybe TRBD2 (6 bases). Trimming stripped 5 bases from V and 6 bases from J, with 11 bases between. The CDR3 runs 13 residues. CDR3 protein: CASSVGTANIQYF. Written as DNA, the CDR3 is TGTGCCAGCAGTGTAGGGACTGCAAACATTCAGTACTTC.